This TCR beta chain was retrieved from a study of blood T cell repertoires in COVID-19. Study context: PBMCs, B-cell-depleted T cells, or T cells provided the cDNA or gDNA that made up the material.

Germline CDR1 reads MNHEY; CDR2 reads SMNVEV (reference sequence). The CDR3 loop spans 17 amino acids. The germline V and J ends were trimmed by 2 bases and 0 bases, with 15 bases remaining between them. Sequenced by immunoSEQ multiplex PCR; TCRdb stores in-frame clones only, minus some. The data contain about 110,000 clones, 80% to 90% of them singletons. V is TRBV27 and J is TRBJ2-3; perhaps TRBD1 as D (5 bases). Specimen: peripheral blood. The clonotype comes from a woman older than 75 with active or convalescent COVID-19. This CDR3 reads CASSLPGHSQSTDTQYF. Here the CDR3 DNA reads TGTGCCAGCAGTTTACCAGGGCACAGCCAAAGCACAGATACGCAGTATTTT.